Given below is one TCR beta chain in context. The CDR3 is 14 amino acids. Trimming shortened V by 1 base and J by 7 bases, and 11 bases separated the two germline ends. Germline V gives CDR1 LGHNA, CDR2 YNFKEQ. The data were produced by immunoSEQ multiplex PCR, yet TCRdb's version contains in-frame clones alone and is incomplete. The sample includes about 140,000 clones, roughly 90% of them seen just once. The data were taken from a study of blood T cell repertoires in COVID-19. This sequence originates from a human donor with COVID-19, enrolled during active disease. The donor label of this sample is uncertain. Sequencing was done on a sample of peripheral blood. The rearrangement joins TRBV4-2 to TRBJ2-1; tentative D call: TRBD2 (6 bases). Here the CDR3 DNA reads TGTGCCAGCAGCCAAGCTTGGGGGGTGAATGAGCAGTTCTTC. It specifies CASSQAWGVNEQFF.